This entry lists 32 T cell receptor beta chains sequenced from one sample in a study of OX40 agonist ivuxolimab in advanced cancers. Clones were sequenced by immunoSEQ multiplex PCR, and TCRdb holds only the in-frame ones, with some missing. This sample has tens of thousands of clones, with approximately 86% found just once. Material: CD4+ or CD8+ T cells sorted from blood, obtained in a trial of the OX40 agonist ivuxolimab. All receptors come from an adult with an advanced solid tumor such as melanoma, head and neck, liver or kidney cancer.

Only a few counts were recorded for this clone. This chain's CDR3 is CASSPGLAGDIYYEQYF. The CDR3 nucleotides read TGTGCCAGCAGCCCCGGACTAGCGGGGGACATATACTACGAGCAGTACTTC. The chain employs TRBV11-2 and TRBJ2-7; TRBD2 matches at 13 bases. The CDR3 runs to 17 residues. The V and J ends lost 5 bases and 3 bases, in that order; junction bases with no gene match: 10. Germline loops: CDR1 SGHAT, CDR2 FQNNGV.

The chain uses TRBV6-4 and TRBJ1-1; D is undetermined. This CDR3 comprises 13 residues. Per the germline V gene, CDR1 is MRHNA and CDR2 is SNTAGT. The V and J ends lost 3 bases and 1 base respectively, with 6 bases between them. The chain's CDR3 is CASSEKENTEAFF. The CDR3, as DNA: TGTGCCAGCAGTGAGAAAGAGAACACTGAAGCTTTCTTT.

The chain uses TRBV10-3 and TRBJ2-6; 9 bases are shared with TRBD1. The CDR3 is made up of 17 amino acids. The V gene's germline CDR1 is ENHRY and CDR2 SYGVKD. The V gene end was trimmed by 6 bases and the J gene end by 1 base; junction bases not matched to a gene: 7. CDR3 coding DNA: TGTGCCATCAGCTTACAGGGGGCCCATTCTGGGGCCAACGTCCTGACTTTC. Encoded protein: CAISLQGAHSGANVLTF.

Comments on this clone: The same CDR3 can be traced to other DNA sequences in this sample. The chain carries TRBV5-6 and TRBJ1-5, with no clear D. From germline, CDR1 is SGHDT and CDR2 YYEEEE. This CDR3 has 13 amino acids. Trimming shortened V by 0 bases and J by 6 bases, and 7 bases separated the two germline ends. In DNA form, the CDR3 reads TGTGCCAGCAGCTTGGGGGCCGGTCAGCCCCAGCATTTT. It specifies CASSLGAGQPQHF. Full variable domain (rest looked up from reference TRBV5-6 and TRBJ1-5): DAGVTQSPTHLIKTRGQQVTLRCSPKSGHDTVSWYQQALGQGPQFIFQYYEEEERQRGNFPDRFSGHQFPNYSSELNVNALLLGDSALYLCASSLGAGQPQHFGDGTRLSIL.

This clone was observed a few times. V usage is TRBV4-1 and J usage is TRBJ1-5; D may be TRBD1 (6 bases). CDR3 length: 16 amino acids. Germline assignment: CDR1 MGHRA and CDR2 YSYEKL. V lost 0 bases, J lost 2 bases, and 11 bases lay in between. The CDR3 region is CASSQDPGAGNQPQHF. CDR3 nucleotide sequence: TGCGCCAGCAGCCAAGATCCAGGGGCGGGCAATCAGCCCCAGCATTTT.

The CDR3 DNA is TGTGCCAGCTGGAACCCTAACTCCTACGAGCAGTACTTC. As protein: CASWNPNSYEQYF. The rearrangement joins TRBV2 to TRBJ2-7; D is undetermined. Between the trimmed V and J ends, which lost 8 bases and 0 bases, there was a span of 11 bases. The CDR3 is 13 residues long. Germline V gene sequence: CDR1 SNHLY, CDR2 FYNNEI.

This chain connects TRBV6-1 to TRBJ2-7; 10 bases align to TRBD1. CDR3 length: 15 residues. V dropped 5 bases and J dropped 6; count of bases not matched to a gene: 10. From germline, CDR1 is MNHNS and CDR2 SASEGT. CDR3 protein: CASSPGTGEISEQYF. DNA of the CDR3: TGTGCCAGCAGTCCCGGGACAGGGGAAATATCCGAGCAGTACTTC.

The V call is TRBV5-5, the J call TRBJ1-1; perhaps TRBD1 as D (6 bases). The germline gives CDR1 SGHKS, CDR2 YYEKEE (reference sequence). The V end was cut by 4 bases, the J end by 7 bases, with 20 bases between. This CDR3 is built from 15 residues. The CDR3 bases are TGTGCCAGCAGCCCTCAGGTCGTGACAGGCCTTGAAGCTTTCTTT. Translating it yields CASSPQVVTGLEAFF.

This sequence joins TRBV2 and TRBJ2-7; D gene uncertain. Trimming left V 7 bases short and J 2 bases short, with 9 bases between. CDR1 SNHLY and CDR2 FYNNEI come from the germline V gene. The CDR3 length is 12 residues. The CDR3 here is CASIAGTYEQYF. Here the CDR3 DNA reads TGTGCCAGCATAGCAGGAACCTACGAGCAGTACTTC.

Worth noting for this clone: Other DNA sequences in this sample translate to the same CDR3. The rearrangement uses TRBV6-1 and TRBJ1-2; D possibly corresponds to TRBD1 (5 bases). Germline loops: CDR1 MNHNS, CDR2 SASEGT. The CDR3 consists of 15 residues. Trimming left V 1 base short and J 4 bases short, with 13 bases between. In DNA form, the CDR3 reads TGTGCCAGCAGTGAAGGACACTCAAGGGGCTATGGCTACACCTTC. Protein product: CASSEGHSRGYGYTF.

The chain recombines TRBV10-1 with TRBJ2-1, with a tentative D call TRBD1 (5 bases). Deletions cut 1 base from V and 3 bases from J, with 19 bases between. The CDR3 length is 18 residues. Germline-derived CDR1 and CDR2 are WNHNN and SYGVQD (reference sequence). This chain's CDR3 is CASSEFTRRLGDYNEQFF. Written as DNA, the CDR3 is TGCGCCAGCAGTGAGTTTACACGTCGGCTAGGGGACTACAATGAGCAGTTCTTC.

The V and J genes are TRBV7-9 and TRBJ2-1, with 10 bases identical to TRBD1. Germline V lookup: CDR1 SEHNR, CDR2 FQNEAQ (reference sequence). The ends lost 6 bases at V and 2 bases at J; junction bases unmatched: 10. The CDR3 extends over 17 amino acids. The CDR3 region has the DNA TGTGCCAGCAGATCCAGGGGGACAGGGGACCCCTACAATGAGCAGTTCTTC. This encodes CASRSRGTGDPYNEQFF.

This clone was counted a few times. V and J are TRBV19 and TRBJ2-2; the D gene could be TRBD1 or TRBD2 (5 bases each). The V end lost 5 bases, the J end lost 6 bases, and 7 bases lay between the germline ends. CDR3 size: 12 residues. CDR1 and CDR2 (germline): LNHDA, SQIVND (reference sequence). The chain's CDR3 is CASSLGAGELFF. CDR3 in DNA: TGTGCCAGTAGTCTGGGGGCCGGGGAGCTGTTTTTT.

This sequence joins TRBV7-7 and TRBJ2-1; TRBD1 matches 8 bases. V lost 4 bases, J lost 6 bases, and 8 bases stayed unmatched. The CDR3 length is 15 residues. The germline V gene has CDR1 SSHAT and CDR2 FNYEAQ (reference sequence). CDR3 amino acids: CASSSGQGARNEQFF. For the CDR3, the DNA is TGTGCCAGCAGCTCGGGTCAGGGGGCGCGCAATGAGCAGTTCTTC.

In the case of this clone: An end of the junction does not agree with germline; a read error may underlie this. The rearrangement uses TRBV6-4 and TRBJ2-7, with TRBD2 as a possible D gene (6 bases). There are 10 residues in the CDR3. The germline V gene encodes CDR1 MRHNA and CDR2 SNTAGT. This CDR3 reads CASSEVLGGF. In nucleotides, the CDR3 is TGTGCCAGCAGTGAGGTATTGGGGGGCTTC.

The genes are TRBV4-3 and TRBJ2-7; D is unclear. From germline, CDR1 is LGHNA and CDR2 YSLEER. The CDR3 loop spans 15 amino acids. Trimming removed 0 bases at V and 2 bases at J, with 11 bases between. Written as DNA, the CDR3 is TGCGCCAGCAGCCAAGAGATCGGCAAAGCCTACGAGCAGTACTTC. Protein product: CASSQEIGKAYEQYF.

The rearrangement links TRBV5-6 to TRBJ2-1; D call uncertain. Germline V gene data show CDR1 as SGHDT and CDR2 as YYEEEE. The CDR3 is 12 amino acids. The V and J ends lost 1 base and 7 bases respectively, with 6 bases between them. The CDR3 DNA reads TGTGCCAGCAGCTTGTCCAGGAATGAGCAGTTCTTC. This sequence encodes CASSLSRNEQFF.

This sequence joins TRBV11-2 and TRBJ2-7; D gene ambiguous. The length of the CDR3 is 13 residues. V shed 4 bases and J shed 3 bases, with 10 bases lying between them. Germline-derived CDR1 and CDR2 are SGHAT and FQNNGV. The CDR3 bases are TGTGCCAGCAGCTACGGATCGTACTACGAGCAGTACTTC. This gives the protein CASSYGSYYEQYF.

The CDR3 DNA is TGTGCCATCAGTGAGTCTATGGCGGGGGCATACAATGAGCAGTTCTTC. As protein: CAISESMAGAYNEQFF. The gene calls are TRBV10-3 and TRBJ2-1; D might be TRBD2 (7 bases). The CDR3 is 16 residues long. Germline CDR1 reads ENHRY; CDR2 reads SYGVKD. Trimming pared 0 bases from V and 4 bases from J, leaving 13 bases between.

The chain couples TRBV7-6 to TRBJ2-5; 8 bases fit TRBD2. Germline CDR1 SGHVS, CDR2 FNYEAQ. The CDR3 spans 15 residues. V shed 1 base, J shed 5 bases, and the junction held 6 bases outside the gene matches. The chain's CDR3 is CASSLGARLAETQYF. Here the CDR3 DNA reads TGTGCCAGCAGCTTAGGGGCAAGACTAGCGGAGACCCAGTACTTC.

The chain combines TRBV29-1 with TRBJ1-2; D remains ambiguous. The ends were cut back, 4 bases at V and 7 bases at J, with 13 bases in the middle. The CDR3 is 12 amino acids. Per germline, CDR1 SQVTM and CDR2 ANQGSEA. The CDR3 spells CSVVVREPGYTF. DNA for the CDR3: TGCAGCGTTGTAGTACGTGAACCTGGCTACACCTTC.

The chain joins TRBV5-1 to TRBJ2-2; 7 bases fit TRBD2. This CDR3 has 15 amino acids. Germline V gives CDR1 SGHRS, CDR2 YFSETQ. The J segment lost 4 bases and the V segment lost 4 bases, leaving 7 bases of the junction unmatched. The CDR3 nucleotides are TGCGCCAGCAGCGGAGCGGGGTCGGGCACCGGGGAGCTGTTTTTT. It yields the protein CASSGAGSGTGELFF.

CDR3 protein: CASSVAGQSYEQYF. CDR3 coding DNA: TGTGCCAGCAGCGTAGCCGGACAGAGCTACGAGCAGTACTTC. The chain has TRBV9 and TRBJ2-7, with D maybe TRBD1 (6 bases). V was cut by 0 bases and J by 3 bases, with 10 bases left in between. The CDR3 is made up of 14 amino acids. Germline loops: CDR1 SGDLS, CDR2 YYNGEE.

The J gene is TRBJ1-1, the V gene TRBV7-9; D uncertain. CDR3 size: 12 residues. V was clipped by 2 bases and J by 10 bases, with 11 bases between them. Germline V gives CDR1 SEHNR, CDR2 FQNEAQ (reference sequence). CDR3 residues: CASSLTDVRAFF. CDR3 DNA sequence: TGTGCCAGCAGCTTAACTGATGTCAGAGCTTTCTTT. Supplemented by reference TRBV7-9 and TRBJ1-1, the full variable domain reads DTGVSQNPRHKITKRGQNVTFRCDPISEHNRLYWYRQTLGQGPEFLTYFQNEAQLEKSRLLSDRFSAERPKGSFSTLEIQRTEQGDSAMYLCASSLTDVRAFFGQGTRLTVV.

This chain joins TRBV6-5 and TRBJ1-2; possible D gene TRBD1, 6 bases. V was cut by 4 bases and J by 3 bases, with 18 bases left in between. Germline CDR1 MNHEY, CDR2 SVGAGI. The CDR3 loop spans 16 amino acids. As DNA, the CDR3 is TGTGCCAGCAGTTTATCAGGGGCTTCTTCGGACTATGGCTACACCTTC. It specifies CASSLSGASSDYGYTF.

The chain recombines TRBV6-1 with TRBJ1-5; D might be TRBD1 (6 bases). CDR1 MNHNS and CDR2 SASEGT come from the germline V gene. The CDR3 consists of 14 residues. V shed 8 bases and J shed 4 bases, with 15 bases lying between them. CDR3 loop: CASPGAGGNQPQHF. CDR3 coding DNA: TGTGCCAGCCCGGGGGCGGGGGGGAATCAGCCCCAGCATTTT.

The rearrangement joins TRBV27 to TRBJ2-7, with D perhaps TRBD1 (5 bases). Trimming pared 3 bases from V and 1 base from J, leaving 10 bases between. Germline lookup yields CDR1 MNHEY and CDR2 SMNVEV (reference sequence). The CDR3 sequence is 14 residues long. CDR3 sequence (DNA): TGTGCCAGCAGTTTTGGTAAGGGGTCCTACGAGCAGTACTTC. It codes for CASSFGKGSYEQYF.

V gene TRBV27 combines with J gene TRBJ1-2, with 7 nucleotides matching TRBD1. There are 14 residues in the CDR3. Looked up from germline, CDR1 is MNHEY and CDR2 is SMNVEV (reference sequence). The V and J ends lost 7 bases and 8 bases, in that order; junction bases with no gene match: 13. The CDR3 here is CASTDTTGREGYTF. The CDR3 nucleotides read TGTGCCAGCACCGATACGACAGGGAGGGAGGGCTACACCTTC.

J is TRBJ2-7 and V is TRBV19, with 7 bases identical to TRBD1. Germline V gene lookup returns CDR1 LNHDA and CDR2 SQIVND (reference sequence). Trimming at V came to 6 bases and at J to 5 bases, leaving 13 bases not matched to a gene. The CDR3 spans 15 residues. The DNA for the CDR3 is TGTGCCAGTAGCCCCCGCAAGCACAGGGGAGACGAGCAGTACTTC. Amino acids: CASSPRKHRGDEQYF.

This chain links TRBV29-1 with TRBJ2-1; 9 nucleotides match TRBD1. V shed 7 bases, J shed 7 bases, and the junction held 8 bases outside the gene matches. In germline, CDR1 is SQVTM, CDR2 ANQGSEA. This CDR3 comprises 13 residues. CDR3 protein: CSGTGGSRNEQFF. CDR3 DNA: TGCAGCGGCACAGGGGGCTCTAGAAATGAGCAGTTCTTC.

CDR3 nucleotides: TGTGCCAGCAGTTTGCTGGGGGAGGGGGGGGACTATGGCTACACCTTC. It is translated as CASSLLGEGGDYGYTF. This chain joins TRBV28 and TRBJ1-2; D is perhaps TRBD1 (6 bases). V gave up 3 bases and J gave up 3 bases, with 17 bases separating them. The CDR3 spans 16 residues. Germline-derived CDR1 and CDR2 are MDHEN and SYDVKM.

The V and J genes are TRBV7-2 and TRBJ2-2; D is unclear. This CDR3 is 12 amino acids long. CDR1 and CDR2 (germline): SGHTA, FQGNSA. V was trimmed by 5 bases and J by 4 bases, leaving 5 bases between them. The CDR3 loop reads CASSALTGELFF. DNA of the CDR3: TGTGCCAGCAGCGCCCTCACCGGGGAGCTGTTTTTT. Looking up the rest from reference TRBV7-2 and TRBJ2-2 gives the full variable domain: GAGVSQSPSNKVTEKGKDVELRCDPISGHTALYWYRQSLGQGLEFLIYFQGNSAPDKSGLPSDRFSAERTGGSVSTLTIQRTQQEDSAVYLCASSALTGELFFGEGSRLTVL.